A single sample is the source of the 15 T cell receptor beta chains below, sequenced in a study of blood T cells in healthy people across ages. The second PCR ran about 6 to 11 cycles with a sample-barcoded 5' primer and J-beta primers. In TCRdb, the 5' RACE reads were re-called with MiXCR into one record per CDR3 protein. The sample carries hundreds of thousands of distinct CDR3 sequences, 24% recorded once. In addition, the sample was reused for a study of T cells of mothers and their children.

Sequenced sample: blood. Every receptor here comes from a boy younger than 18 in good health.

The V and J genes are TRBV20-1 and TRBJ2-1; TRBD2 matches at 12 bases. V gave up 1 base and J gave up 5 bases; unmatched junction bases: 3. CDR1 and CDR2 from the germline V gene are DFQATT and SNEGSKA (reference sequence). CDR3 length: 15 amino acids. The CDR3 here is CSARGLAGVNNEQFF. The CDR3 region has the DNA TGCAGTGCTAGAGGACTAGCGGGAGTGAACAATGAGCAGTTCTTC.

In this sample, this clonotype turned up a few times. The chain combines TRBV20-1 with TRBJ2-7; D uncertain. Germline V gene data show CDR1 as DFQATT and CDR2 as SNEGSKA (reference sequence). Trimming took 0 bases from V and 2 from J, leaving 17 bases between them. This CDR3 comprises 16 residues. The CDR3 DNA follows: TGCAGTGCTAGAGATCGAAAGGGCATCAGACCCTACGAGCAGTACTTC. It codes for CSARDRKGIRPYEQYF.

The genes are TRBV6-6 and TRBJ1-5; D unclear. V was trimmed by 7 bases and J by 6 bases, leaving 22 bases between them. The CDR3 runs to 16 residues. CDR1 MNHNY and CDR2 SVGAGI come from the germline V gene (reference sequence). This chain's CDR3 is CASTRLGPTSGQPQHF. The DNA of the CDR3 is TGTGCCAGCACCCGACTCGGACCGACCTCGGGTCAGCCCCAGCATTTT.

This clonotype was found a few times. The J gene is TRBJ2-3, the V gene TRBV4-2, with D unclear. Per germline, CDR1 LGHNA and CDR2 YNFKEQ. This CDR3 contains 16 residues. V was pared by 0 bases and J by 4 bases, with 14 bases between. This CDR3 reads CASSQEWRTDPDTQYF. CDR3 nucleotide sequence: TGTGCCAGCAGCCAAGAGTGGCGGACGGACCCAGATACGCAGTATTTT.

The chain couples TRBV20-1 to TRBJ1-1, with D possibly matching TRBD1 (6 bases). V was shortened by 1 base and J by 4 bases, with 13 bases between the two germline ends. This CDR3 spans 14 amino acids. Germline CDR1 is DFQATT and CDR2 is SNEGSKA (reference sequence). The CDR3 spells CSARGIRGLTEAFF. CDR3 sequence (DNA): TGCAGTGCTAGAGGCATCAGGGGACTCACTGAAGCTTTCTTT.

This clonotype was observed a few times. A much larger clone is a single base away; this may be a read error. The CDR3 reads CSASPRLAARETQYF. CDR3 in DNA: TGCAGTGCTAGCCCCCGCTTAGCGGCCCGAGAGACCCAGTACTTC. This sequence joins TRBV20-1 and TRBJ2-5, with a tentative D call TRBD2 (6 bases). The V end was cut by 3 bases, the J end by 4 bases, with 18 bases between. The CDR3 spans 15 residues. The germline gives CDR1 DFQATT, CDR2 SNEGSKA (reference sequence).

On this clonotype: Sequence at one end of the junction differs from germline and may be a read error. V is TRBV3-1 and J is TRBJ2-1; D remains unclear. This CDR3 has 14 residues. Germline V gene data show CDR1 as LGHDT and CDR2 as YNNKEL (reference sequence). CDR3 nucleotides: TGTGCCGGCAGCCAAGAAGGATTCTCCAATGAGCAGTTCTTC. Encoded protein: CAGSQEGFSNEQFF.

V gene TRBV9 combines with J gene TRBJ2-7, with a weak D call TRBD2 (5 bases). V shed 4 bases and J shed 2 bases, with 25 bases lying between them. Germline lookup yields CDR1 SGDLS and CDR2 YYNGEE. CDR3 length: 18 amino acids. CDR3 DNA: TGTGCCAGCAGCCCGACCCCGCGAGGGCTACAGCCACCCTACGAGCAGTACTTC. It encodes CASSPTPRGLQPPYEQYF.

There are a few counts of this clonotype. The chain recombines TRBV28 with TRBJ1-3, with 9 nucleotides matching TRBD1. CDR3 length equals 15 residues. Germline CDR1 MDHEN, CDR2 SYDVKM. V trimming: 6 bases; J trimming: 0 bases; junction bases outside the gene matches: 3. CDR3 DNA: TGTGCCAGCAGCCCGACAGGGGGCTCTGGAAACACCATATATTTT. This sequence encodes CASSPTGGSGNTIYF.

CDR3 nucleotide sequence: TGTGCCAGCAGCGCCCCCGGGACTAGCGAAGCTGAGCAGTTCTTC. Translated, it gives CASSAPGTSEAEQFF. The chain is built from TRBV9 and TRBJ2-1; TRBD2 agrees at 10 bases. The CDR3 has 15 amino acids. The germline gives CDR1 SGDLS, CDR2 YYNGEE. Losses at the gene ends were 3 bases for V and 9 bases for J; bases not matched to a gene: 9. The full variable domain, completed using reference TRBV9 and TRBJ2-1, is DSGVTQTPKHLITATGQRVTLRCSPRSGDLSVYWYQQSLDQGLQFLIQYYNGEERAKGNILERFSAQQFPDLHSELNLSSLELGDSALYFCASSAPGTSEAEQFFGPGTRLTVL.

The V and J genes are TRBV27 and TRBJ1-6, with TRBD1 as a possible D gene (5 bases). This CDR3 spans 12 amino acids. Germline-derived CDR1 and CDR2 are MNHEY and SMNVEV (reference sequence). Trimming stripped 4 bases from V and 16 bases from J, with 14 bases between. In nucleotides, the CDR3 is TGTGCCAGCAGTTCGGGGCAGATAGAACTCCACTTT. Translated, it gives CASSSGQIELHF.

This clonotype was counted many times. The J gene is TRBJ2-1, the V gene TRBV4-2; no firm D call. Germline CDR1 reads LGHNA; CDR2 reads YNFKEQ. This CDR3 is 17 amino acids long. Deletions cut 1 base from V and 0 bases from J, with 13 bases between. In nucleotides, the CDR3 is TGTGCCAGCAGCCAAGCGATCGACGCGAGCTCCTACAATGAGCAGTTCTTC. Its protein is CASSQAIDASSYNEQFF.

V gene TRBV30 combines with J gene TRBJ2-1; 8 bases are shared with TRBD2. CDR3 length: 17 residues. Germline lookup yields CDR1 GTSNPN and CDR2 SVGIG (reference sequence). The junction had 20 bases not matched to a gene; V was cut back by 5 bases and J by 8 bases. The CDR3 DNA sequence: TGTGCCTGGGACCCTGGGCGGGGGGCCCTCTCTGTAGATGAGCAGTTCTTC. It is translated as CAWDPGRGALSVDEQFF.

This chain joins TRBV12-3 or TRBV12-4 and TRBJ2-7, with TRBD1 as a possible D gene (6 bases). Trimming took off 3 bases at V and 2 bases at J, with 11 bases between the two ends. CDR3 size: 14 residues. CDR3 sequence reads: CASSFFKGAYEQYF. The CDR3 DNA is TGTGCCAGCAGTTTTTTTAAGGGGGCCTACGAGCAGTACTTC.

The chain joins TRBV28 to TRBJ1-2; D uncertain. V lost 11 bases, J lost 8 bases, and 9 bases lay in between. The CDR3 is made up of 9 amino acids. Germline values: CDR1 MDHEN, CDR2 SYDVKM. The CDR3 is CAVDWGYTF. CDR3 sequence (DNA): TGTGCCGTTGACTGGGGCTACACCTTC.